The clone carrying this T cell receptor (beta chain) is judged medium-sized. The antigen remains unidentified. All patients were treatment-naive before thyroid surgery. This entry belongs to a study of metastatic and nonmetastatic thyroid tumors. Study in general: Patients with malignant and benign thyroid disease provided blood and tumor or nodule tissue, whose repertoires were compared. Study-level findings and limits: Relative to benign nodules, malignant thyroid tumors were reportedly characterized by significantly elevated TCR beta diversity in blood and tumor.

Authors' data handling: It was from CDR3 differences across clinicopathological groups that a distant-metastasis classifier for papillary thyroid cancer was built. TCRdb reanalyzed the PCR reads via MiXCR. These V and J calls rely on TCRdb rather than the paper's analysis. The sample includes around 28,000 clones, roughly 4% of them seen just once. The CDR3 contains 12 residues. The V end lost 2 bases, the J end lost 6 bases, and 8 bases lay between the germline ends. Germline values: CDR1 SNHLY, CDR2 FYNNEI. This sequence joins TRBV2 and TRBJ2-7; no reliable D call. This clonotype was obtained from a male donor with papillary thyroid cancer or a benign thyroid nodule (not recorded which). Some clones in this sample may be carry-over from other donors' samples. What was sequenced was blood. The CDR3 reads CASSELGPEQYF. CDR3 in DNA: TGTGCCAGCAGTGAATTGGGTCCCGAGCAGTACTTC.